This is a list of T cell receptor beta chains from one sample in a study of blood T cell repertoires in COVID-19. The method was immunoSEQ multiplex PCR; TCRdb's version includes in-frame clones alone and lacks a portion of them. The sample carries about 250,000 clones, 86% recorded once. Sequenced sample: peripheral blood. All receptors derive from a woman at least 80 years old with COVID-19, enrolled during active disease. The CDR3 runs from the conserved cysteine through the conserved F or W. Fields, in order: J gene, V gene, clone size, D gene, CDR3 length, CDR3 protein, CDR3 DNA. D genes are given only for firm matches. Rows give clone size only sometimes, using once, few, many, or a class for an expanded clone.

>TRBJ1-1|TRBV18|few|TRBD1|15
CASSPDRDLGTEAFF
TGTGCCAGCTCACCAGACAGGGATCTGGGGACTGAAGCTTTCTTT
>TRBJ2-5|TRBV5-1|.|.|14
CASSLGRRGETQYF
TGCGCCAGCAGCTTAGGGCGACGAGGGGAGACCCAGTACTTC
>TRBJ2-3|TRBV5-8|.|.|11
CASSVVDTQYF
TGTGCCAGCAGCGTCGTTGATACGCAGTATTTT
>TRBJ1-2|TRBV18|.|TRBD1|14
CASSPTGGDYGYTF
TGTGCCAGCTCACCTACAGGGGGCGACTATGGCTACACCTTC
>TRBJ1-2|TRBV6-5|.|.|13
CASSYRLGGGYTF
TGTGCCAGCAGTTACCGCCTGGGAGGAGGCTACACCTTC
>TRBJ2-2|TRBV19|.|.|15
CASKATSEGTGELFF
TGTGCCAGTAAGGCGACCAGCGAAGGAACCGGGGAGCTGTTTTTT
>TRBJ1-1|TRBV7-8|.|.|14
CASSLGSVNTEAFF
TGTGCCAGCAGCTTAGGGAGTGTGAACACTGAAGCTTTCTTT
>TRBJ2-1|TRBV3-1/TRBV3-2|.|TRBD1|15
CASSSGTGYVDEQFF
TGTGCCAGCAGTTCCGGGACAGGGTATGTGGATGAGCAGTTCTTC
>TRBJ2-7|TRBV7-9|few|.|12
CASSNLAYEQYF
TGTGCCAGCAGCAATCTAGCCTACGAGCAGTACTTC
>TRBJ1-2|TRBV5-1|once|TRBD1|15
CASSRGDSKSYGYTF
TGCGCCAGCAGCCGCGGGGACAGCAAAAGCTATGGCTACACCTTC
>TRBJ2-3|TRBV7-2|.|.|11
CASTTANTQYF
TGTGCCAGCACGACTGCGAATACGCAGTATTTT
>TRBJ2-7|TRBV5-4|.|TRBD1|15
CASSGTRDSSYEQYF
TGTGCCAGCAGCGGAACCCGGGACAGCTCCTACGAGCAGTACTTC
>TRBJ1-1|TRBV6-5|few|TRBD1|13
CASRTGTGGEAFF
TGTGCCAGCAGGACCGGGACAGGGGGTGAAGCTTTCTTT
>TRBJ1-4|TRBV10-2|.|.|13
CASRTGLGEKLFF
TGCGCCAGCAGAACAGGGTTGGGAGAAAAACTGTTTTTT
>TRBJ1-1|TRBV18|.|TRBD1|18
CASSPLKGDRASNTEAFF
TGTGCCAGCTCACCTCTCAAGGGGGACAGGGCCTCGAACACTGAAGCTTTCTTT
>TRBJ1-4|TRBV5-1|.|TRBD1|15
CASSLATGAFEKLFF
TGCGCCAGCAGCTTGGCCACAGGGGCCTTCGAAAAACTGTTTTTT
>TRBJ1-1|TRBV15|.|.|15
CATSRSTGRNTEAFF
TGTGCCACCAGCAGATCCACAGGGAGGAACACTGAAGCTTTCTTT
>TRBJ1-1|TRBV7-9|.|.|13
CASSLEGAAGSSF
TGTGCCAGCAGCTTAGAGGGAGCGGCAGGTTCCTCATTT
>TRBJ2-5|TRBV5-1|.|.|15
CASSLAGGHGETQYF
TGCGCCAGCAGCTTGGCGGGGGGACACGGAGAGACCCAGTACTTC
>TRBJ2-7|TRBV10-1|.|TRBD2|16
CASSCCRGGRLSEQYF
TGCGCCAGCAGTTGCTGTCGGGGGGGCCGTCTCAGCGAGCAGTACTTC